The T cell receptor (beta chain) described here comes from a study of blood T cells in healthy people across ages. Around 10 milliliters of peripheral blood were drawn from each donor. PBMCs, at least 6.5 million per sample, were isolated. Worth noting for this clonotype: Antigen: not known.

Study outcomes and limitations: It was not known whether donors were CMV positive (a possible confounder of expanded clonotype changes).

Trimming pared 0 bases from V and 0 bases from J, leaving 14 bases between. The CDR3 has 17 amino acids. Germline V gene lookup returns CDR1 SGHTA and CDR2 FQGNSA. The authors ran a second PCR of about 7 to 11 cycles using a sample-barcoded 5' primer and a J-beta primer mix. Each TCR beta cDNA got a 12-nucleotide random molecular identifier. TCRdb redid the calling of the 5' RACE reads with MiXCR, one entry per CDR3 protein. The sample yields fewer than 2 million distinct CDR3 sequences, about two fifths seen once. The sequence came from a human donor in good health. The sample taken for sequencing was blood. The chain joins TRBV7-2 to TRBJ1-2, with no clear D. The CDR3: CASSLAAQPLANYGYTF. CDR3 DNA: TGTGCCAGCAGCTTAGCGGCACAGCCATTAGCTAACTATGGCTACACCTTC.